The 28 T cell receptor beta chains listed next were all sequenced from one sample in a study of OX40 agonist ivuxolimab in advanced cancers. Profiled with immunoSEQ multiplex PCR; TCRdb holds only in-frame clones, not every one. Of over 85,000 clones in the sample, approximately 83% are singletons; the top ten hold around 1.6%. This sample comprised CD4+ or CD8+ T cells sorted from blood, obtained in a trial of the OX40 agonist ivuxolimab. These receptor sequences come from an adult with an advanced solid tumor such as melanoma, head and neck, liver or kidney cancer.

The gene calls are TRBV28 and TRBJ1-1; D unclear. The CDR3 spans 11 residues. The V and J ends lost 8 bases and 3 bases respectively, with 7 bases between them. The germline V gene has CDR1 MDHEN and CDR2 SYDVKM. The CDR3 DNA is TGTGCCAGCCTGGGTTACACTGAAGCTTTCTTT. Its translation: CASLGYTEAFF.

The rearrangement uses TRBV7-2 and TRBJ2-5; perhaps TRBD1 as D (5 bases). The CDR3 covers 15 residues. V lost 0 bases and J lost 1, with 9 bases in between. Looked up from germline, CDR1 is SGHTA and CDR2 is FQGNSA. The DNA for the CDR3 is TGTGCCAGCAGCTTAGCGACGACAGTCCAAGAGACCCAGTACTTC. This translates into CASSLATTVQETQYF. Complete variable domain (other parts from reference TRBV7-2 and TRBJ2-5): GAGVSQSPSNKVTEKGKDVELRCDPISGHTALYWYRQSLGQGLEFLIYFQGNSAPDKSGLPSDRFSAERTGGSVSTLTIQRTQQEDSAVYLCASSLATTVQETQYFGPGTRLLVL.

This chain uses TRBV7-3 with TRBJ2-1; D possibly matches TRBD1 or TRBD2 (6 bases each). In germline, CDR1 is SGHTA, CDR2 FQGTGA. V lost 2 bases and J 10 bases, leaving 12 bases between the germline ends. This CDR3 has 13 amino acids. The CDR3 here is CASSLVIGGEQFF. The CDR3 region has the DNA TGTGCCAGCAGCTTAGTTATCGGGGGCGAGCAGTTCTTC.

The rearrangement uses TRBV7-2 and TRBJ2-5; D gene uncertain. The J call is doubtful: the DNA matches TRBJ2-7 better. Germline CDR1 reads SGHTA; CDR2 reads FQGNSA. The CDR3 contains 15 residues. The CDR3 DNA reads as TGTGCCAGCAGCTTATTAAGCCTCCCCTCCTACGAGCAGTACTTC. Encoded protein: CASSLLSLPSYEQYF.

Details on this clone: The sample holds other DNA sequences that translate to the same CDR3. The chain couples TRBV28 to TRBJ2-7, with D maybe TRBD1 (6 bases). V lost 6 bases and J lost 3, with 9 bases in between. The length of the CDR3 is 12 residues. Germline loops: CDR1 MDHEN, CDR2 SYDVKM. CDR3 region: CASRRDIYEQYF. CDR3 sequence (DNA): TGTGCCAGCAGAAGGGACATCTACGAGCAGTACTTC.

This rearrangement joins TRBV27 to TRBJ2-5; 16 nucleotides match TRBD2. J gave up 13 bases and V 5 bases, and 10 bases lay outside the gene matches. The CDR3 contains 15 residues. Germline V lookup: CDR1 MNHEY, CDR2 SMNVEV (reference sequence). This chain's CDR3 is CASSPTGTSGRAWYF. The CDR3, as DNA: TGTGCCAGCAGTCCGACAGGGACTAGCGGGAGGGCCTGGTACTTC.

The V call is TRBV7-2, the J call TRBJ2-7, with TRBD2 identical over 7 bases. The CDR3 totals 14 residues. The V gene's germline CDR1 is SGHTA and CDR2 FQGNSA. V trimming: 2 bases; J trimming: 2 bases; junction bases outside the gene matches: 3. CDR3 sequence (DNA): TGTGCCAGCAGCTTACGGGGGAGGGCCTACGAGCAGTACTTC. Residues: CASSLRGRAYEQYF.

The rearrangement uses TRBV4-3 and TRBJ2-5; D not resolved. This CDR3 is built from 16 residues. CDR1 is LGHNA, CDR2 YSLEER, per germline. The V and J ends lost 4 bases and 0 bases respectively, with 15 bases between them. The CDR3 coding sequence is TGCGCCAGCAGCCCTCGGTTGACCTCGAACCAAGAGACCCAGTACTTC. It translates to CASSPRLTSNQETQYF.

This chain joins TRBV4-2 and TRBJ1-1; unclear D gene. Germline V lookup: CDR1 LGHNA, CDR2 YNFKEQ. This CDR3 comprises 14 residues. Trimming removed 0 bases at V and 11 bases at J, with 16 bases between. CDR3 amino acids: CASSQDVGAGTAFF. The CDR3, as DNA: TGTGCCAGCAGCCAAGATGTTGGCGCTGGAACGGCTTTCTTT.

This chain connects TRBV5-5 to TRBJ1-3; 8 bases match TRBD1. This CDR3 comprises 15 residues. Germline trimming cut 1 base from V and 4 bases from J; bases unmatched to any gene: 4. Germline CDR1 is SGHKS and CDR2 is YYEKEE (reference sequence). CDR3 DNA sequence: TGTGCCAGCAGCTTGCAGGGGGCAGGAGGAAACACCATATATTTT. Translated: CASSLQGAGGNTIYF.

This clone has a handful of counts. The chain recombines TRBV7-2 with TRBJ1-5; D is undetermined. The V gene's germline CDR1 is SGHTA and CDR2 FQGNSA. This CDR3 spans 15 amino acids. Trimming took off 5 bases at V and 7 bases at J, with 18 bases between the two ends. The CDR3 DNA sequence: TGTGCCAGCAGCATAAGGCCGGGATTTGGCCAGCCCCAGCATTTT. It is translated as CASSIRPGFGQPQHF. Drawing the rest from reference TRBV7-2 and TRBJ1-5, the complete variable domain is GAGVSQSPSNKVTEKGKDVELRCDPISGHTALYWYRQSLGQGLEFLIYFQGNSAPDKSGLPSDRFSAERTGGSVSTLTIQRTQQEDSAVYLCASSIRPGFGQPQHFGDGTRLSIL.

The chain combines TRBV2 with TRBJ2-3; 11 bases line up with TRBD2. Trimming at V came to 6 bases and at J to 2 bases, leaving 4 bases not matched to a gene. Per germline, CDR1 SNHLY and CDR2 FYNNEI. The CDR3 length is 15 residues. CDR3 sequence reads: CASRLAGATTDTQYF. The CDR3 DNA reads as TGTGCCAGCAGACTAGCGGGGGCAACCACAGATACGCAGTATTTT.

The rearrangement uses TRBV2 and TRBJ2-7; the D gene is possibly TRBD1 (5 bases). V was shortened by 2 bases and J by 0 bases, with 8 bases between the two germline ends. Germline lookup yields CDR1 SNHLY and CDR2 FYNNEI. The CDR3 loop spans 14 amino acids. CDR3 sequence (DNA): TGTGCCAGCAGTGAACGTCAGGGCTCCTACGAGCAGTACTTC. Translation: CASSERQGSYEQYF.

This clone has a single count. This chain joins TRBV5-6 and TRBJ2-2, with 7 nucleotides matching TRBD2. CDR1 is SGHDT, CDR2 YYEEEE, per germline. CDR3 size: 16 residues. J lost 8 bases, V lost 5 bases, and 15 bases had no gene match. CDR3 loop: CASSLLLAAIRGELFF. The CDR3 DNA is TGTGCCAGCAGTTTACTGCTAGCGGCGATTAGGGGGGAGCTGTTTTTT.

This chain uses TRBV28 with TRBJ2-5; a weak D match, TRBD1 (5 bases). The J call may be mistaken, given a closer DNA end match to TRBJ2-7. Germline CDR1 reads MDHEN; CDR2 reads SYDVKM. The CDR3 spans 13 residues. CDR3 coding DNA: TGTGCCAGCATAGGACATACGATCGACGAGCAGTACTTC. The encoded protein is CASIGHTIDEQYF.

The chain is built from TRBV10-3 and TRBJ2-2, with 12 bases that match TRBD2. This CDR3 has 14 amino acids. Trimming cost V 4 bases and J 6 bases; bases outside gene matches: 0. Germline CDR1 is ENHRY and CDR2 is SYGVKD. CDR3 region: CAISGLAGAGELFF. The DNA for the CDR3 is TGTGCCATCAGTGGACTAGCGGGGGCCGGGGAGCTGTTTTTT.

This rearrangement joins TRBV30 to TRBJ1-4; no clear D. Germline V gene sequence: CDR1 GTSNPN, CDR2 SVGIG (reference sequence). Trimming took 0 bases from V and 8 from J, leaving 10 bases between them. This CDR3 is 13 amino acids long. This CDR3 reads CAWSVLRREKLFF. The CDR3 nucleotides are TGTGCCTGGAGTGTACTGCGGAGGGAAAAACTGTTTTTT.

V usage is TRBV5-6 and J usage is TRBJ1-2, with D uncertain. Trimming removed 0 bases at V and 0 bases at J, with 12 bases between. The germline gives CDR1 SGHDT, CDR2 YYEEEE. The CDR3 is made up of 16 amino acids. The DNA of the CDR3 is TGTGCCAGCAGCTTGGATTCTGGGGAAGCTAACTATGGCTACACCTTC. This codes for CASSLDSGEANYGYTF.

J is TRBJ2-7 and V is TRBV6-6; 8 nucleotides agree with TRBD2. Germline lookup yields CDR1 MNHNY and CDR2 SVGAGI (reference sequence). The length of the CDR3 is 14 residues. Trimming removed 6 bases from V and 2 bases from J; junction bases left unmatched: 6. Here the CDR3 reads CASSDIAGTYEQYF. DNA for the CDR3: TGTGCCAGCAGCGATATAGCGGGGACCTACGAGCAGTACTTC.

The J gene is TRBJ2-5, the V gene TRBV27, with D unresolved. The CDR3 has 15 residues. V shed 5 bases and J shed 5 bases, with 18 bases lying between them. CDR1 MNHEY and CDR2 SMNVEV come from the germline V gene (reference sequence). In DNA form, the CDR3 reads TGTGCCAGCAGTCCCTTCGATGCAGGATGGGAGACCCAGTACTTC. Translated, it gives CASSPFDAGWETQYF.

The chain recombines TRBV28 with TRBJ1-1; 8 positions agree with TRBD1. CDR1 is MDHEN and CDR2 is SYDVKM in the germline V gene. The CDR3 has 14 residues. Trimming removed 3 bases from V and 7 bases from J; junction bases left unmatched: 7. The CDR3 is CASSLPQGAGEAFF. DNA of the CDR3: TGTGCCAGCAGTTTGCCTCAGGGGGCTGGTGAAGCTTTCTTT. The full variable domain, with the rest looked up from reference TRBV28 and TRBJ1-1, is DVKVTQSSRYLVKRTGEKVFLECVQDMDHENMFWYRQDPGLGLRLIYFSYDVKMKEKGDIPEGYSVSREKKERFSLILESASTNQTSMYLCASSLPQGAGEAFFGQGTRLTVV.

The V gene is TRBV7-2, the J gene TRBJ2-7; 9 nucleotides line up with TRBD1. The germline V gene encodes CDR1 SGHTA and CDR2 FQGNSA. The V segment lost 5 bases and the J segment 5 bases; nucleotides outside the gene matches: 4. The length of the CDR3 is 13 residues. CDR3 nucleotide sequence: TGTGCCAGCAGCCCGGGGACAGGGCACGAGCAGTACTTC. Its translation: CASSPGTGHEQYF.

The genes are TRBV6-1 and TRBJ1-2, with no clear D. The CDR3 is 11 amino acids. The V gene lost 3 bases and the J gene lost 8 bases, with 7 bases spanning the gap. In germline, CDR1 is MNHNS, CDR2 SASEGT. This CDR3 is CASSEVGGYTF. In DNA form, the CDR3 reads TGTGCCAGCAGTGAGGTCGGGGGCTACACCTTC.

The CDR3 loop reads CASSQEGLSGNTIYF. DNA of the CDR3: TGTGCCAGCTCTCAGGAGGGCCTCTCTGGAAACACCATATATTTT. The V and J genes are TRBV18 and TRBJ1-3; D is unclear. The V end was cut by 6 bases, the J end by 0 bases, with 12 bases between. Germline V gene data show CDR1 as KGHSH and CDR2 as LQKENI. The CDR3 is 15 amino acids.

V and J are TRBV19 and TRBJ1-5; perhaps TRBD1 as D (6 bases). This CDR3 has 16 residues. The V and J ends lost 1 base and 5 bases respectively, with 15 bases between them. CDR1 and CDR2 from the germline V gene are LNHDA and SQIVND (reference sequence). The CDR3 sequence is CASSIGRDRRYQPQHF. The CDR3 nucleotides are TGTGCCAGTAGTATAGGCAGAGACAGGAGGTATCAGCCCCAGCATTTT.

This sequence joins TRBV10-3 and TRBJ2-5; D is unclear. The CDR3 is 13 residues long. Germline CDR1 ENHRY, CDR2 SYGVKD. V was shortened by 3 bases and J by 5 bases, with 10 bases between the two germline ends. The CDR3 coding sequence is TGTGCCATCAGTGAATCAGGCGTTGAGACCCAGTACTTC. Protein product: CAISESGVETQYF.

The rearrangement joins TRBV7-2 to TRBJ2-3, with 9 bases lining up with TRBD2. After removal of 6 bases from V and 5 bases from J, the junction contained 6 bases not matched to a gene. The CDR3 sequence is 14 residues long. The V gene's germline CDR1 is SGHTA and CDR2 FQGNSA. The CDR3 protein is CASRREGRKDTQYF. The CDR3 nucleotides are TGTGCCAGCAGGCGGGAGGGCCGAAAAGATACGCAGTATTTT.

The CDR3 here is CASSPPISREPDTQYF. The CDR3 coding sequence is TGTGCCAGCTCACCACCAATATCGCGGGAGCCAGATACGCAGTATTTT. The chain links TRBV18 to TRBJ2-3; 7 bases match TRBD2. The CDR3 totals 16 residues. The germline V gene encodes CDR1 KGHSH and CDR2 LQKENI. V lost 0 bases to trimming and J lost 4 bases; unmatched junction nucleotides: 7.